One and the same sample provided the 6 T cell receptor beta chains below, sequenced in a study of blood T cell repertoires in COVID-19. Produced via immunoSEQ multiplex PCR; TCRdb's table is partial and in-frame only. The table includes under 200,000 clones, approximately 79% detected once. Sequencing used PBMCs or T cells enriched from blood (not recorded which). The source is a woman aged 70-85 years in a cohort exposed to, infected with or recovered from COVID-19 (not recorded which).

The V gene is TRBV11-2, the J gene TRBJ2-7; D might be TRBD1 (5 bases). This CDR3 has 12 residues. Germline assignment: CDR1 SGHAT and CDR2 FQNNGV. V was shortened by 2 bases and J by 6 bases, with 8 bases between the two germline ends. CDR3 sequence: CASSLNGAEQYF. CDR3 nucleotides: TGTGCCAGCAGCTTAAATGGGGCCGAGCAGTACTTC.

This clone was counted a few times. V and J are TRBV5-1 and TRBJ2-5; 12 bases align to TRBD2. Germline V CDR1 and CDR2: SGHRS, YFSETQ. V was pared by 3 bases and J by 5 bases, with 2 bases of the junction left unmatched. This CDR3 has 14 amino acids. The CDR3 is CASSSGTSGETQYF. DNA of the CDR3: TGCGCCAGCAGCTCCGGGACTAGCGGGGAGACCCAGTACTTC.

This chain joins TRBV10-2 and TRBJ2-3; tentatively, D is TRBD1 (5 bases). CDR1 and CDR2 (germline): WSHSY, SAAADI. The V gene lost 4 bases and the J gene lost 3 bases, with 14 bases spanning the gap. This CDR3 has 15 amino acids. CDR3 nucleotides: TGCGCCAGCAGTGCGTCCAGGGTGGGTACAGATACGCAGTATTTT. Protein: CASSASRVGTDTQYF.

The chain links TRBV20-1 to TRBJ2-3; D may be TRBD2 (6 bases). The V end lost 5 bases, the J end lost 5 bases, and 8 bases lay between the germline ends. This CDR3 region has 11 residues. Germline V gene sequence: CDR1 DFQATT, CDR2 SNEGSKA (reference sequence). The CDR3: CSAGRGDTQYF. The CDR3 DNA sequence: TGCAGTGCTGGGCGGGGAGATACGCAGTATTTT.

This chain connects TRBV2 to TRBJ1-2, with 7 bases aligning to TRBD1. This CDR3 region has 14 residues. Per the germline V gene, CDR1 is SNHLY and CDR2 is FYNNEI. V trimming: 4 bases; J trimming: 5 bases; junction bases outside the gene matches: 7. CDR3 nucleotide sequence: TGTGCCAGCAGTGGACAGGGTCCCTCGTATGGCTACACCTTC. This codes for CASSGQGPSYGYTF.

This clone was picked up one time. The chain carries TRBV28 and TRBJ2-3; 7 bases are a match to TRBD1. This CDR3 is 18 amino acids long. The V gene end was trimmed by 6 bases and the J gene end by 4 bases; junction bases not matched to a gene: 19. The germline gives CDR1 MDHEN, CDR2 SYDVKM. For the CDR3, the DNA is TGTGCCAGCAGGACCGCAGGGGGATATAGGAATGGGGCAGATACGCAGTATTTT. Translation gives CASRTAGGYRNGADTQYF.